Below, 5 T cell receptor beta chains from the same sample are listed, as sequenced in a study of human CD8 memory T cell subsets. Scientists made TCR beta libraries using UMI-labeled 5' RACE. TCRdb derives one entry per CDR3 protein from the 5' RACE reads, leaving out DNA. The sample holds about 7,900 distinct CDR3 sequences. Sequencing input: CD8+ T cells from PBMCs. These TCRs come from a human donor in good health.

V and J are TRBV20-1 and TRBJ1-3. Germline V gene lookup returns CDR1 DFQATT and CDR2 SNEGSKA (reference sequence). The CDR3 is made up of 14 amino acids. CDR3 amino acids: CSARDQATGNTIYF.

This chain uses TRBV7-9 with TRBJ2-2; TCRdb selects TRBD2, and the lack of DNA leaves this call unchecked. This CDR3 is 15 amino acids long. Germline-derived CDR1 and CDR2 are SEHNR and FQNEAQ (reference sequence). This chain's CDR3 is CASSAGSSWTGELFF.

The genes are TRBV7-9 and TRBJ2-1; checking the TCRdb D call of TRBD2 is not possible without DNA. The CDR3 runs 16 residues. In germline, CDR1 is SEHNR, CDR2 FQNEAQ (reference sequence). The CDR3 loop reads CASSLEAGGQNNEQFF.

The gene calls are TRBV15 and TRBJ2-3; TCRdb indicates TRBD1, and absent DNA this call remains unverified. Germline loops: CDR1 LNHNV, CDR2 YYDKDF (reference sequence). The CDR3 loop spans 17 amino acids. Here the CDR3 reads CATSRTTGGLITDTQYF.

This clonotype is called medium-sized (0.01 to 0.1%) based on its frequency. The CDR3 sequence is CASSWSSGIFDYEQFF. V gene TRBV5-6 combines with J gene TRBJ2-1; TCRdb's D call of TRBD1 is untestable without DNA. CDR1 is SGHDT and CDR2 is YYEEEE in the germline V gene. CDR3 length: 16 residues. Full variable domain (remainder filled in from reference TRBV5-6 and TRBJ2-1): DAGVTQSPTHLIKTRGQQVTLRCSPKSGHDTVSWYQQALGQGPQFIFQYYEEEERQRGNFPDRFSGHQFPNYSSELNVNALLLGDSALYLCASSWSSGIFDYEQFFGPGTRLTVL.